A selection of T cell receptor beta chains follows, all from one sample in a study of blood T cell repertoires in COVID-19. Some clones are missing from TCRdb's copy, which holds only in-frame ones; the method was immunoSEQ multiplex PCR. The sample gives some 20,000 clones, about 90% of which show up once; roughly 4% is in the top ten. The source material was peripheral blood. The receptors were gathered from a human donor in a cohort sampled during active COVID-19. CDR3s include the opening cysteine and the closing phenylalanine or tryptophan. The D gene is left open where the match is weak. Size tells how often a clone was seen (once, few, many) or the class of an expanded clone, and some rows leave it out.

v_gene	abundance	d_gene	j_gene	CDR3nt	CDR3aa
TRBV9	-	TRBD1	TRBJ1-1	TGTGCCAGCAGCGTCTCCGGGACAGGGGGCGCGGGTAACACTGAAGCTTTCTTT	CASSVSGTGGAGNTEAFF
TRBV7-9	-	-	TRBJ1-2	TGTGCCAGCAGCTTAGCCGGGGGAATGGGAGGCTACACCTTC	CASSLAGGMGGYTF
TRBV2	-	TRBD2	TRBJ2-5	TGTGCCAGCAGTGAGGGACTAGCGGGGGAAATAGAGACCCAGTACTTC	CASSEGLAGEIETQYF
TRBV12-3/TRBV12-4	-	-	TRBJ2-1	TGTGCCAGCAGTTTAGTTACCGGCAATGAGCAGTTCTTC	CASSLVTGNEQFF
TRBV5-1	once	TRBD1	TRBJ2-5	TGCGCCAGCCGGACAGGGCAAGTCGAGACCCAGTACTTC	CASRTGQVETQYF
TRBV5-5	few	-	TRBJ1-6	TGTGCCAGCAGCTTGATCTTTGATGTGGGTGCGGCCCTCCACTTT	CASSLIFDVGAALHF
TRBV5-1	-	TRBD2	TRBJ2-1	TGCGCCAGCAGCCCTAGCGGGAGCTCCTACAATGAGCAGTTCTTC	CASSPSGSSYNEQFF
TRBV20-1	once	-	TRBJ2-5	TGCAGTGCCCACAGACAAGAGACCCAGTACTTC	CSAHRQETQYF
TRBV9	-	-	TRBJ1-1	TGTGCCAGCAGCCCGAATCCAGACAGTATTGGCGAAGCTTTCTTT	CASSPNPDSIGEAFF
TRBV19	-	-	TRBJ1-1	TGTGCCAGTTCTATGGACATTTCCACCCCGAACACTGAAGCTTTCTTT	CASSMDISTPNTEAFF
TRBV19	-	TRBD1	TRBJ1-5	TGTGCCAGTAGTACAACAGGGGACAATCAGCCCCAGCATTTT	CASSTTGDNQPQHF
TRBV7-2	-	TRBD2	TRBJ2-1	TGTGCCAGCAGCTTAGGCGCACTAGCGGGATATGAGCAGTTCTTC	CASSLGALAGYEQFF
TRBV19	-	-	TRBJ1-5	TGTGCCAGTAGTATACAGACAAGTCAGCCCCAGCATTTT	CASSIQTSQPQHF
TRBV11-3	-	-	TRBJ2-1	TGTGCCAGCAAAGAAGGGTGGGAGAATCGGCATGAGCAGTTCTTC	CASKEGWENRHEQFF
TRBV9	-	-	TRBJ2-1	TGTGCCAGCAGCGTAGCTGGGGTAGCGTCCCACAATGAGCAGTTCTTC	CASSVAGVASHNEQFF
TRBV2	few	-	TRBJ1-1	TGTGCCAGCACCCTCAATAGTGGGGGAGGAAGGACTGAAGCTTTCTTT	CASTLNSGGGRTEAFF
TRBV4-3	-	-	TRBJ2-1	TGCGCCAGCAGCCAAGAGACTAGTTATGGTGAGCAGTTCTTC	CASSQETSYGEQFF
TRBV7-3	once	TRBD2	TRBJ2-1	TGTGCCAGCAGCTTTTTCGGGGGGGCGTCCTACAATGAGCAGTTCTTC	CASSFFGGASYNEQFF
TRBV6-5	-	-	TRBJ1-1	TGTGCCAGCAGTTACGCCTTAGGGGGACTGAACACTGAAGCTTTCTTT	CASSYALGGLNTEAFF
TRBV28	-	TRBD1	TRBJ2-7	TGTGCCAGCAGGCAAATTGGACAGGGGTTCCACGAGCAGTACTTC	CASRQIGQGFHEQYF
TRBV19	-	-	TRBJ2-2	TGTGCGGTAACAGGGAGGAACACCGGGGAGCTGTTTTTT	CAVTGRNTGELFF
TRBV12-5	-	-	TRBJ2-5	TGTGCTAGTGGGCCAGGGTTAGTAGAGACCCAGTACTTC	CASGPGLVETQYF
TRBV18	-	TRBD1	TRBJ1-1	TGTGCCAGCTCACCGCGACAGGGCCAAAACACTGAAGCTTTCTTT	CASSPRQGQNTEAFF
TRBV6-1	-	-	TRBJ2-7	TGTGCCAGCAGTGAAGCAGGTGGGGGCGGTGAGCAGTACTTC	CASSEAGGGGEQYF
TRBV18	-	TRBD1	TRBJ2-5	TGTGCCAGCTCATTCGGGACAGGGACGAAAGAGACCCAGTACTTC	CASSFGTGTKETQYF
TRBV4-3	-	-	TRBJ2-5	TGCGCCAGCAGCCAAGAGGCTCGTCAAGAGACCCAGTACTTC	CASSQEARQETQYF
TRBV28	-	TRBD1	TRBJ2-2	TGTGCCAGCGTTGAACCGGGACAGGGGGCGGGGAGCAGGGAGCTGTTTTTT	CASVEPGQGAGSRELFF
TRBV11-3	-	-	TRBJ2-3	TGTGCCAGCAGCTTAAGTGAGGGCCCGCAGTATTTT	CASSLSEGPQYF
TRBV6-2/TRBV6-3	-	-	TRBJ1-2	TGTGCCAGCAGTTACTCGAGGGAGCTGAACTATGGCTACACCTTC	CASSYSRELNYGYTF
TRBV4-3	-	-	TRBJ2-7	TGCGCCAGCAGCCAAGATTTCAGGGGCTACGAGCAGTACTTC	CASSQDFRGYEQYF
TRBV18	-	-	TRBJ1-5	TGTGCCAGCTCACCATGGATGGAGGGGAAAATGGGGAATCAGCCCCAGCATTTT	CASSPWMEGKMGNQPQHF
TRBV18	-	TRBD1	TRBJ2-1	TGTGCCAGCTCACCACGACAGGGCATGGGGAATGAGCAGTTCTTC	CASSPRQGMGNEQFF
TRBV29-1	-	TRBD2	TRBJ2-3	TGCAGCGTTCAGCGTGGCGGGAGTCAAATTGGCACAGATACGCAGTATTTT	CSVQRGGSQIGTDTQYF
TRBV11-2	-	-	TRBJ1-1	TGTGCCAGCAGCTTAGTCGTCCCCCACACTGAAGCTTTCTTT	CASSLVVPHTEAFF
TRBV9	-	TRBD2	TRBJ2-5	TGTGCCAGCAGCGCCCGAGCGGGGGAGACCCAGTACTTC	CASSARAGETQYF
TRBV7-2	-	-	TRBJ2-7	TGTGCCAGCAGCATCGACAGGACCTTTCCCTACGAGCAGTACTTC	CASSIDRTFPYEQYF
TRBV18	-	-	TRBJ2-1	TGTGCCAGCTCACAGGCCGACAGTGAGCAGTTCTTC	CASSQADSEQFF
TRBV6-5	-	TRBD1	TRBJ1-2	TGTGCCAGCATTATATCATCAGGGGGCTTTGGCTACACCTTC	CASIISSGGFGYTF
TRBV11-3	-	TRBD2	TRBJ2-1	TGTGCCAGCAGCTTAAGGGGAGCGGGGGGGAAAAATGAGCAGTTCTTC	CASSLRGAGGKNEQFF
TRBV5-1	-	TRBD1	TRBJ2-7	TGCGCCAGCAGCGGCGGGACAGGGGCAGCCGAGCAGTACTTC	CASSGGTGAAEQYF
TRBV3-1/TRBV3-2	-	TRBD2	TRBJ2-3	TGTGCCAGCAGCCAGGGGACTAATACGCAGTATTTT	CASSQGTNTQYF
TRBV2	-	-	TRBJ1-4	TGTGCCAGCGCAAATGCTGACAGCTCTAATGAAAAACTGTTTTTT	CASANADSSNEKLFF
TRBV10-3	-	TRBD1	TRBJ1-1	TGTGCCATCAGTGTCCCGGGACAGGGAATGGGCACTGAAGCTTTCTTT	CAISVPGQGMGTEAFF
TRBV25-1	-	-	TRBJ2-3	TGTGCCAGCAGTGAACCAACAGGACGCACAGATACGCAGTATTTT	CASSEPTGRTDTQYF
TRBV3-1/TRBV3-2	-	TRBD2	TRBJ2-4	TGTGCCAGCAGCCAAGGATCAAGCGGGAGGGCCAAAAACATTCAGTACTTC	CASSQGSSGRAKNIQYF
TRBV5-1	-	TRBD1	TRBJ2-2	TGCGCCAGCACCGGACAGGGTGATACCGGGGAGCTGTTTTTT	CASTGQGDTGELFF
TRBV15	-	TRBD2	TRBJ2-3	TGTGCCACCAGCACCGGGGGCCGGGGACTAGCGGGAGCAGATACGCAGTATTTT	CATSTGGRGLAGADTQYF
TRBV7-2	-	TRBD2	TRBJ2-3	TGTGCCAGCAGCTTAGCTTTTTCGGGGGGTCTCGCAGATACGCAGTATTTT	CASSLAFSGGLADTQYF
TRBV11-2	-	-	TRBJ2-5	TGTGCCAGCAGCCAGAGAACCTCTCGGGGGAAGTCCCAGTACTTC	CASSQRTSRGKSQYF
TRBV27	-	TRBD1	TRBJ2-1	TGTGCCAGCAGGCGACCCGGGACAGGGTCGAATGAGCAGTTCTTC	CASRRPGTGSNEQFF
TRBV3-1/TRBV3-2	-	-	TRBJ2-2	TGTGCCAGCAGCCAAAATGCGGCTAGCGGGGAGCTGTTTTTT	CASSQNAASGELFF
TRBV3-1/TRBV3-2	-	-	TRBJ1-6	TGTGCCAGCAGCCAAGCCCCCGGCGGGGTCTATAATTCACCCCTCCACTTT	CASSQAPGGVYNSPLHF
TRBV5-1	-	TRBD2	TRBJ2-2	TGCGCCAGCCGGGGCAGCGGGGTGCCGAACACCGGGGAGCTGTTTTTT	CASRGSGVPNTGELFF
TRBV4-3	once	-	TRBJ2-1	TGCGCCAGCAGCCCACAACTAGATTTGGCTGAGCAGTTCTTC	CASSPQLDLAEQFF
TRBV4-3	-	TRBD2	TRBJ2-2	TGCGCCAGCAGCCAAGATTTACTAGCGGGGACCAACACCGGGGAGCTGTTTTTT	CASSQDLLAGTNTGELFF
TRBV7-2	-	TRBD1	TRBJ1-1	TGTGCCAGCAATGACAGGGTGAACACTGAAGCTTTCTTT	CASNDRVNTEAFF
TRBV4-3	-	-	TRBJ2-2	TGCGCCAGCAGCCAAGTGGAGGGACTTCTCACCGGGGAGCTGTTTTTT	CASSQVEGLLTGELFF
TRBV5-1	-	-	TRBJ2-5	TGCGCCAGCAGCTCGGGAGCGGGCGAAGAGACCCAGTACTTC	CASSSGAGEETQYF
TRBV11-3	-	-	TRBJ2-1	TGTGCCAGCAGCCCGACAGGGCGGGGGGAGTGGGTAAAGGAGCAGTTCTTC	CASSPTGRGEWVKEQFF
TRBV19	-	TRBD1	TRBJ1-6	TGTGCCAGTAGTGGAGGGACAGATAATTCACCCCTCCACTTT	CASSGGTDNSPLHF